This T cell receptor (beta chain) was captured by sequencing in a study of regulatory T cells in long-lasting Graves disease. Study-wide findings and caveats: Those with persistent Graves' had less TCR diversity than newly diagnosed patients.

The time point is: persistent/refractory GD, antithyroid drugs over 5 years with positive TRAb. PBMC RNA was the source of the TCR library. Regarding this clonotype: Its specificity is unknown.

Arm-PCR of CDR3 regions with iRepertoire HTBI primers generated TCR beta libraries. Authors' processing steps: Samples collectively showed 60 to 75 TRBV and more than 11 TRBJ segments. TCRdb reprocessed the multiplex PCR reads with MiXCR, giving one entry per CDR3 protein. These V and J calls originate from TCRdb's pipeline instead of the authors' own analysis. The data contain roughly 450,000 distinct CDR3 sequences, roughly a quarter of them seen just once; the ten biggest clones take up roughly 28%. The J segment lost 4 bases and the V segment lost 1 base, leaving 5 bases of the junction unmatched. This CDR3 is built from 15 residues. Germline CDR1 is MNHNS and CDR2 is SASEGT.

The starting material was peripheral blood mononuclear cells (PBMCs), obtained when the disease was refractory, from a patient treated with antithyroid drugs. The genes are TRBV6-1 and TRBJ1-2, with 8 bases identical to TRBD1. The sequence was collected from a female donor with Graves disease. The CDR3 sequence is CASSEDAGGGYGYTF. CDR3 coding DNA: TGTGCCAGCAGTGAAGACGCAGGGGGCGGCTATGGCTACACCTTC.